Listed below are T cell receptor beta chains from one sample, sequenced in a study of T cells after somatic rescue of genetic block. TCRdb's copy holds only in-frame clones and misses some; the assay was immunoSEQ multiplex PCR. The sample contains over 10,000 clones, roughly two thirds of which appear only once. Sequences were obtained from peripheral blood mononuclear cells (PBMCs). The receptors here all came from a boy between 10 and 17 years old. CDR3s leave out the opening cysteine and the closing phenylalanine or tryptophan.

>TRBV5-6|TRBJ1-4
ASSLVGETDEKLF
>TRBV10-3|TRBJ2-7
AISQGTGDEQY
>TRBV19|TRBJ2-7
ASKPTSRAYEQY
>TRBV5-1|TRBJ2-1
ASSHRTGTGSNEQF
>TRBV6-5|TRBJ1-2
ASSYSRGQGYGYT
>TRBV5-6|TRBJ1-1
ASGEWTGGRNTEAF
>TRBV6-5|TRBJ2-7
ASSYSKLAGVYEQY
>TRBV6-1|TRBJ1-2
ASSGQGQNYGYT
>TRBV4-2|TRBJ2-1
ASSQGLATLKHNEQF
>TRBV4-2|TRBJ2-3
ASSPWGGEMIDTQY
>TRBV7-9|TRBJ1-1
ASITEGNTEAF
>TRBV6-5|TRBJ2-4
ASSYSGQGTNIQY
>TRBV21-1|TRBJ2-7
ASSKAGDRATYEQY
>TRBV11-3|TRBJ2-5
ASSLTGTRQQETQY
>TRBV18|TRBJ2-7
ASSPGGTYEQY
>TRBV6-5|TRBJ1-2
ASSYEGRGYT
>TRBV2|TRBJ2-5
ASSVGTETQY
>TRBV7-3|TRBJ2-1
ASSRTGEDEQF
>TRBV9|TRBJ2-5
ASSPGTSGVQETQY
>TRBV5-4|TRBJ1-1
ASSPRGRNTEAF
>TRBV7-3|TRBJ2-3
ASSQRAGTDTQY
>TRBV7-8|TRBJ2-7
ASSFPGTGSSYEQY
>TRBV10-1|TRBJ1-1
ASSESGIGESEAF
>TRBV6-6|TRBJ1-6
ASSYSTGNSPLH
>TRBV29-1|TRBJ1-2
SALGPSNYGYT
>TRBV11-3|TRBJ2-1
ASSRRQDGYNEQF
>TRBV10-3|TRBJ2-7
AISESGGAPYEQY
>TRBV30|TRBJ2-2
AWRKGAEDTGELF
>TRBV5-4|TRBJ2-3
ASSLGTSGGALPDTQY
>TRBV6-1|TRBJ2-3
ASSEAVQGGTDTQY
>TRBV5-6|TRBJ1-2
ASKVDGINYGYT
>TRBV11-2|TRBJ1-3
ASSIRTGRIGNTIY
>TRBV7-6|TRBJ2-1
ASSSGTYNEQF
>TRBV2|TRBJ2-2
ASRPGGALTGELF
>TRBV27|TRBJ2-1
ASSLGQGPYNEQF
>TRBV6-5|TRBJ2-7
ASSYSRGVYEQY
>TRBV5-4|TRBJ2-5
ASSFGGLAPQETQY
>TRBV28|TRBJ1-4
ASRRWGEKLF
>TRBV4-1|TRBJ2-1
ASSQGSGTSGNNEQF
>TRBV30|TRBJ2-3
AWSKRERDTQY
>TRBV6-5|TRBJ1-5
ASSLDSSNQPQH
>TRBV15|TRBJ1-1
ATSRWGNTEAF
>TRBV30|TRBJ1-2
AWSPGAGAPLIGGYT
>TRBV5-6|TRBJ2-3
ASSLAGGFGTDTQY
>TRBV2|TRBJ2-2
ATARQGVNTGELF
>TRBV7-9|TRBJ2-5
ASSLAIGGQETQY
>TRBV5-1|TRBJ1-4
ASSSAVSGSEKLF
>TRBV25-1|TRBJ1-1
ATLDRVGIEAF
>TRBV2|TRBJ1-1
ASSELERGTEAF
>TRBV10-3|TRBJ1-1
AIRGQGTEAF
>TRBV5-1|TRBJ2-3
ASSLEGQGPDTQY
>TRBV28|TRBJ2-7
ASRPSGGALEQY
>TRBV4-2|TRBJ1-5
ASSEGGSNQPQH
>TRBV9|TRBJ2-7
ASSPQDRDDEQY
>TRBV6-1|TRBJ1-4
ASTERFFNEKLF
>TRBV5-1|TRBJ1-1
ASSTQKGMNTEAF
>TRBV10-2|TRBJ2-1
ASRDLPGLAGYSSYNEQF
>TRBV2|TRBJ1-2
ASSEMWQSPYGYT
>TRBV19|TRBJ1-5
ASSKWDRGGSQPQH